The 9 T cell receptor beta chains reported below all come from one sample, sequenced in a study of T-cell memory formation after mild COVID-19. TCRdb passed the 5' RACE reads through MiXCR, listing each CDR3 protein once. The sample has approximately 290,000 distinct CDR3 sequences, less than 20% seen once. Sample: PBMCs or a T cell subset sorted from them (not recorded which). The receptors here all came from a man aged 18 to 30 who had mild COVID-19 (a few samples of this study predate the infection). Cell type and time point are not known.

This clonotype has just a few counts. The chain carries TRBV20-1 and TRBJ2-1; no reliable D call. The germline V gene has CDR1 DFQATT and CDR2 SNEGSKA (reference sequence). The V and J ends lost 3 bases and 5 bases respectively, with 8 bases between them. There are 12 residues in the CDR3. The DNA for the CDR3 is TGCAGTGCTAGCCGAACTGACAATGAGCAGTTCTTC. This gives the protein CSASRTDNEQFF.

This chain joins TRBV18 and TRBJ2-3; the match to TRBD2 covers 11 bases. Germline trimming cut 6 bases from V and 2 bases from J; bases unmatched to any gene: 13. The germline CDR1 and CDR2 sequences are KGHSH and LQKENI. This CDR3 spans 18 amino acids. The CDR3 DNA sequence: TGTGCCAGCTCCTTAACCCGCCAACTAGCGGGGGTCACAGATACGCAGTATTTT. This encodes CASSLTRQLAGVTDTQYF.

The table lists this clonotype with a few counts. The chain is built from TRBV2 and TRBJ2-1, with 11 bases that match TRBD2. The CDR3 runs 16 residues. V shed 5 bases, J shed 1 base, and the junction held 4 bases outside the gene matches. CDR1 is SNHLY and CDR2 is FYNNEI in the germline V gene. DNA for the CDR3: TGTGCCAGCAGTAGACTAGCGGGGTGGTCCTACAATGAGCAGTTCTTC. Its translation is CASSRLAGWSYNEQFF.

CDR3: CASSSRSYQETQYF. The CDR3 region has the DNA TGTGCCAGCAGTTCTCGGTCCTACCAAGAGACCCAGTACTTC. The chain has TRBV6-5 and TRBJ2-5; unclear D gene. Trimming cost V 4 bases and J 0 bases, with 9 bases left between them. The CDR3 spans 14 residues. Germline-derived CDR1 and CDR2 are MNHEY and SVGAGI.

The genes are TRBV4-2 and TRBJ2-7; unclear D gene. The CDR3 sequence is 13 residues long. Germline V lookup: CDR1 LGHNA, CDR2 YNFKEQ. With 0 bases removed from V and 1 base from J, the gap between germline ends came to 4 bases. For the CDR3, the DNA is TGTGCCAGCAGCCAAGAATGGTCCTACGAGCAGTACTTC. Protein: CASSQEWSYEQYF.

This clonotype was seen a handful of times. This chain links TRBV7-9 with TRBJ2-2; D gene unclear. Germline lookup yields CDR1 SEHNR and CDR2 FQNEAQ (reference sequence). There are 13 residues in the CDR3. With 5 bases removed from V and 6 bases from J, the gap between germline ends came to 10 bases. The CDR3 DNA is TGTGCCAGCAGCCCCGCCAGGTCCGGGGAGCTGTTTTTT. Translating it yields CASSPARSGELFF.

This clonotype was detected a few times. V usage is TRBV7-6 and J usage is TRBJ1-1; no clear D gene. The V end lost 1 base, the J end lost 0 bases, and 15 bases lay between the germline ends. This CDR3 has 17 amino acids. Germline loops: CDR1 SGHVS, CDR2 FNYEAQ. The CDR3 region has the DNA TGTGCCAGCAGCTTAGATGACGGGAGCTCGATGAACACTGAAGCTTTCTTT. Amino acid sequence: CASSLDDGSSMNTEAFF. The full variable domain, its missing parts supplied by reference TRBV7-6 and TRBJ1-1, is GAGVSQSPRYKVTKRGQDVALRCDPISGHVSLYWYRQALGQGPEFLTYFNYEAQQDKSGLPNDRFSAERPEGSISTLTIQRTEQRDSAMYRCASSLDDGSSMNTEAFFGQGTRLTVV.

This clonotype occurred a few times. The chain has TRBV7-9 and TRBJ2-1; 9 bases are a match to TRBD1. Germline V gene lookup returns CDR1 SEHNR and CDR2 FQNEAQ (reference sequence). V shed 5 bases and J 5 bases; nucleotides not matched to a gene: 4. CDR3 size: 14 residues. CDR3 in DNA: TGTGCCAGCAGCCCGTGGACAGGGGACAATGAGCAGTTCTTC. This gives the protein CASSPWTGDNEQFF.

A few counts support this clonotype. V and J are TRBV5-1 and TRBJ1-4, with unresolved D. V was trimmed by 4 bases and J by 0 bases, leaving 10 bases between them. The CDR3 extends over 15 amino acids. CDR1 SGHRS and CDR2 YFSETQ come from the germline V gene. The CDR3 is CASSPGRSTNEKLFF. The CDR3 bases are TGCGCCAGCAGCCCCGGGAGGTCAACTAATGAAAAACTGTTTTTT. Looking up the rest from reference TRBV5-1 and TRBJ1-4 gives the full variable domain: KAGVTQTPRYLIKTRGQQVTLSCSPISGHRSVSWYQQTPGQGLQFLFEYFSETQRNKGNFPGRFSGRQFSNSRSEMNVSTLELGDSALYLCASSPGRSTNEKLFFGSGTQLSVL.